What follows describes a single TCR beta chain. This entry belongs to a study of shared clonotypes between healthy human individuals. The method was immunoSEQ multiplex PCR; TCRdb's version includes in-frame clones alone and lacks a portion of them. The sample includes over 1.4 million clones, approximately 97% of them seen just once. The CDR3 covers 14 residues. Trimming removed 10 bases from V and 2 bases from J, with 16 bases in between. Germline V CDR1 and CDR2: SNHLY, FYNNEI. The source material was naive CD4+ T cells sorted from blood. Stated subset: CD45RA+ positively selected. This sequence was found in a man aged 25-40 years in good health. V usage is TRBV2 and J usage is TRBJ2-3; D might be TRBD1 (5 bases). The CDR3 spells CANNRFGNTDTQYF. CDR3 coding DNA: TGTGCCAACAACAGGTTTGGAAACACAGATACGCAGTATTTT. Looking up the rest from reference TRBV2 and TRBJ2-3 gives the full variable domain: EPEVTQTPSHQVTQMGQEVILRCVPISNHLYFYWYRQILGQKVEFLVSFYNNEISEKSEIFDDQFSVERPDGSNFTLKIRSTKLEDSAMYFCANNRFGNTDTQYFGPGTRLTVL.